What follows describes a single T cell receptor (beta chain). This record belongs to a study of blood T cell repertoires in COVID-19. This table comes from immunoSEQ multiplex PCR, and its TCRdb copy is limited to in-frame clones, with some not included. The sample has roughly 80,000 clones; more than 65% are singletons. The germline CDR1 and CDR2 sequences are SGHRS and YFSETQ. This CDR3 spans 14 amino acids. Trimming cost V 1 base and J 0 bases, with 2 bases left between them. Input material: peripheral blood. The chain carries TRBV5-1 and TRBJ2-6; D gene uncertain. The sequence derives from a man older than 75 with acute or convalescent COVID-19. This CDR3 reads CASSLYSGANVLTF. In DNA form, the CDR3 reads TGCGCCAGCAGCTTGTACTCTGGGGCCAACGTCCTGACTTTC. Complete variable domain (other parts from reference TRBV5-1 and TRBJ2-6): KAGVTQTPRYLIKTRGQQVTLSCSPISGHRSVSWYQQTPGQGLQFLFEYFSETQRNKGNFPGRFSGRQFSNSRSEMNVSTLELGDSALYLCASSLYSGANVLTFGAGSRLTVL.